This TCR beta chain originates from a study of control samples from healthy donors and cancer patients. The repertoire was sequenced with immunoSEQ multiplex PCR; TCRdb's copy has only in-frame clones and lacks some. The profile shows some 94,000 clones, approximately 86% of them singletons. The V gene's germline CDR1 is ENHRY and CDR2 SYGVKD. The CDR3 runs to 16 residues. V shed 8 bases, J shed 6 bases, and the junction held 14 bases outside the gene matches. The chain couples TRBV10-3 to TRBJ2-2; 8 nucleotides line up with TRBD1. The sequencing sample was made of blood. The receptor was isolated from a woman aged 45 to 65 in good health. The CDR3 spells CAISRQGARGAGELFF. The CDR3 nucleotides are TGTGCCATCTCCCGGCAGGGGGCCCGTGGGGCCGGGGAGCTGTTTTTT.